This TCR beta chain was sequenced in a study of shared clonotypes between healthy human individuals. Study-level information: Per donor, three plates held CD4 naive cells, three held CD4 memory, two held CD8 naive and one held CD8 memory.

This CDR3 contains 12 residues. The germline CDR1 and CDR2 sequences are SEHNR and FQNEAQ (reference sequence). Trimming removed 3 bases from V and 5 bases from J, with 7 bases in between. Profiled with immunoSEQ multiplex PCR; TCRdb holds only in-frame clones, not every one. The sample has about 340,000 clones, 70% to 75% seen once; the top ten hold 10%. The sequence came from a man aged 30 to 39 in good health. The chain employs TRBV7-9 and TRBJ1-1; D perhaps matches TRBD1 (6 bases). Sequenced input: memory CD4+ T cells sorted from blood. Subset of the sample: CD45RA-negative fraction. The CDR3 region has the DNA TGTGCCAGCAGCTTCGGACAGACTGAAGCTTTCTTT. It yields the protein CASSFGQTEAFF.